This T cell receptor beta chain was documented in a study of control samples from healthy donors and cancer patients. Some clones are missing from TCRdb's copy, which holds only in-frame ones; the method was immunoSEQ multiplex PCR. Its clone listing holds some 190,000 clones. CDR1 is KGHSH, CDR2 LQKENI, per germline. CDR3 length: 18 amino acids. After removal of 4 bases from V and 7 bases from J, the junction contained 14 bases not matched to a gene. This sequence originates from a woman aged 25 to 39 in good health. The sequenced sample was blood. The chain recombines TRBV18 with TRBJ1-6; 9 nucleotides agree with TRBD1. The DNA for the CDR3 is TGTGCCAGCTCACACGAGACAGGGGGTACGAGTGTCAATTCACCCCTCCACTTT. It is translated as CASSHETGGTSVNSPLHF.